This T cell receptor beta chain appears in the sequencing data of a study of cytomegalovirus exposure and HLA in healthy donors. Germline CDR1 reads MDHEN; CDR2 reads SYDVKM. The ends lost 6 bases at V and 5 bases at J; junction bases unmatched: 11. This CDR3 region has 16 residues. Measured with immunoSEQ multiplex PCR; TCRdb has only the in-frame clones, and not every one. There are 50,000 to 70,000 clones in the sample; 85% to 95% occur only once, and 5.8% lies in the top ten. The chain has TRBV28 and TRBJ1-1; 11 positions match TRBD1. This TCR was sampled from a woman under 30 in good health and CMV-seropositive. The material sequenced was PBMCs. The CDR3 is CASRRTGGGRRTEAFF. The DNA of the CDR3 is TGTGCCAGCAGACGGACAGGGGGCGGGCGGAGGACTGAAGCTTTCTTT.